These 7 T cell receptor beta chains share one sample of origin, sequenced in a study of T cell responses to AZD1222 COVID-19 vaccine. Only in-frame clones appear in the TCRdb table, and some are missing; sequencing was by immunoSEQ multiplex PCR. This sample has approximately 270,000 clones; 94% occur once, and the top ten carry 0.55%. Material: peripheral blood, obtained 28 days after the second AZD1222 dose. The receptors here all came from an adult who received the AZD1222 COVID-19 vaccine.

The V and J genes are TRBV18 and TRBJ1-4, with 8 bases matching TRBD1. V was pared by 4 bases and J by 0 bases, with 7 bases of the junction left unmatched. The CDR3 totals 17 residues. The germline CDR1 and CDR2 sequences are KGHSH and LQKENI. CDR3: CASSLGQVIATNEKLFF. CDR3 bases: TGTGCCAGCTCACTGGGACAGGTTATTGCAACTAATGAAAAACTGTTTTTT.

The V gene is TRBV6-5, the J gene TRBJ1-5, with TRBD1 as a possible D gene (5 bases). The CDR3 extends over 13 amino acids. Germline values: CDR1 MNHEY, CDR2 SVGAGI. V was pared by 8 bases and J by 5 bases, with 13 bases between. The CDR3 bases are TGTGCCAGCGGGGTGACAGATCATCAGCCCCAGCATTTT. This encodes CASGVTDHQPQHF.

This clone was counted once. The chain carries TRBV9 and TRBJ2-2; 9 bases map to TRBD1. With V trimmed by 3 bases and J by 5 bases, 5 bases remained unmatched. CDR3 length equals 15 residues. Germline CDR1 is SGDLS and CDR2 is YYNGEE. The CDR3 spells CASSGRDRATGELFF. The CDR3 DNA reads as TGTGCCAGCAGCGGGCGGGACAGGGCTACCGGGGAGCTGTTTTTT. Full variable domain (remainder filled in from reference TRBV9 and TRBJ2-2): DSGVTQTPKHLITATGQRVTLRCSPRSGDLSVYWYQQSLDQGLQFLIQYYNGEERAKGNILERFSAQQFPDLHSELNLSSLELGDSALYFCASSGRDRATGELFFGEGSRLTVL.

The rearrangement links TRBV30 to TRBJ1-1, with 9 positions matching TRBD1. CDR1 and CDR2 from the germline V gene are GTSNPN and SVGIG (reference sequence). With V trimmed by 4 bases and J by 4 bases, 7 bases remained unmatched. The CDR3 extends over 14 amino acids. The CDR3 is CAWNLDRGITEAFF. In DNA form, the CDR3 reads TGTGCCTGGAATTTGGACAGGGGAATCACTGAAGCTTTCTTT. The whole variable domain, filled in from reference TRBV30 and TRBJ1-1, reads SQTIHQWPATLVQPVGSPLSLECTVEGTSNPNLYWYRQAAGRGLQLLFYSVGIGQISSEVPQNLSASRPQDRQFILSSKKLLLSDSGFYLCAWNLDRGITEAFFGQGTRLTVV.

The rearrangement joins TRBV5-6 to TRBJ2-7; 9 positions match TRBD1. The germline gives CDR1 SGHDT, CDR2 YYEEEE. Trimming took 3 bases from V and 5 from J; bases not matched to a gene: 3. CDR3 size: 13 residues. CDR3 DNA sequence: TGTGCCAGCAGCTGGACAGGGGTCCACGAGCAGTACTTC. It specifies CASSWTGVHEQYF.

This clone was found once. Sequence at one end of the junction differs from germline and may be a read error. CDR3 loop: CASSLGTPVF. The CDR3 DNA reads as TGTGCCAGCAGTTTAGGGACCCCAGTCTTC. This chain uses TRBV12-3 or TRBV12-4 with TRBJ2-1; no clear D gene. The CDR3 is 10 amino acids.

The CDR3, as DNA: TGTGCCAGCAGCGCATGGGACAGGGTGGGCGAGCAGTACTTC. Its translation: CASSAWDRVGEQYF. The genes are TRBV9 and TRBJ2-7; the match to TRBD1 covers 9 bases. Trimming took 3 bases from V and 6 from J; bases not matched to a gene: 7. There are 14 residues in the CDR3. Germline V gene sequence: CDR1 SGDLS, CDR2 YYNGEE.